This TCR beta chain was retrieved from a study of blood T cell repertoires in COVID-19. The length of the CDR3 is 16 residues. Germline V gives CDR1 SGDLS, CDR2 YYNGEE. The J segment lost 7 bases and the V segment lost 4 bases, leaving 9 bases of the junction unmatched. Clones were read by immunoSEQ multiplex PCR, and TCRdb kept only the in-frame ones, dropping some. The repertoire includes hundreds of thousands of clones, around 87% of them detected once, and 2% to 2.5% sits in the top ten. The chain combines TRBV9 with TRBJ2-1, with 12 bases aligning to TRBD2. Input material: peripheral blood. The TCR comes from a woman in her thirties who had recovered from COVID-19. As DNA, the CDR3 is TGTGCCAGCAGCCCCCATCTAGCGGGAGGGCCAAATGAGCAGTTCTTC. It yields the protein CASSPHLAGGPNEQFF.